This T cell receptor beta chain was sequenced in a study of PD-1 blockade in classical Hodgkin lymphoma. Findings and caveats of the study: Reported findings placed baseline TCR diversity lower in newly diagnosed patients (compared with healthy donors).

The V and J ends lost 6 bases and 1 base respectively, with 14 bases between them. CDR3 length: 14 residues. CDR1 is SQVTM and CDR2 is ANQGSEA in the germline V gene. About this clone: Its target is not known.

Exposure to brentuximab vedotin varied, and each patient had relapsed following autologous stem cell transplantation. Clones were read by immunoSEQ multiplex PCR, and TCRdb kept only the in-frame ones, dropping some. The sample contains 13,000 to 15,000 clones, 65% to 85% of which appear only once. The sequence derives from a human donor with classical Hodgkin lymphoma. This sequence joins TRBV29-1 and TRBJ2-3; possibly TRBD2 for D (6 bases). Sequences were derived from peripheral blood mononuclear cells (PBMCs), sampled before the second cycle of nivolumab. CDR3 coding DNA: TGCAGCGTGGCAGCGGGTACTGGCACAGATACGCAGTATTTT. Encoded protein: CSVAAGTGTDTQYF.